In its sample, the clone carrying this TCR beta chain was seen a few times. Profiled with immunoSEQ multiplex PCR; TCRdb holds only in-frame clones, not every one. The sample lists nearly 200,000 clones; approximately 80% were seen once. The data are from a study of blood T cell repertoires in COVID-19. In the study overall: The cDNA or gDNA used as material had been derived from T cells, B-cell-depleted T cells, or PBMCs.

Trimming removed 1 base from V and 4 bases from J, with 7 bases in between. This CDR3 is 13 amino acids long. The specimen sequenced was peripheral blood. This receptor was taken from a human donor with acute or convalescent COVID-19. The donor label of this sample is uncertain. V is TRBV12-3 or TRBV12-4 and J is TRBJ1-2; D uncertain. CDR3 residues: CASSLVKSYGYTF. The DNA of the CDR3 is TGTGCCAGCAGTTTAGTCAAGAGCTATGGCTACACCTTC.